Each of the 5 T cell receptor beta chains below was sequenced from the same sample in a study of T cells in Graves' hyperthyroidism and ophthalmopathy. Using RNA transcripts as the source, TCR beta CDR3 regions were amplified. In the first-round RT-PCR of the TCR CDR3, the HTBI primer set was used. TCRdb fed the multiplex PCR reads into MiXCR, producing one record per CDR3 protein. This sample carries 330,000 or so distinct CDR3 sequences, 18% of them seen once, and the ten largest clones take about 14%. Sequenced material: blood. The source of these receptors is a woman between 40 and 55 years old with Graves' ophthalmopathy.

This clonotype was counted ten times or more. This sequence joins TRBV28 and TRBJ1-1; TRBD1 might be the D (5 bases). This CDR3 is 13 amino acids long. Germline values: CDR1 MDHEN, CDR2 SYDVKM. V was shortened by 7 bases and J by 5 bases, with 14 bases between the two germline ends. The CDR3 region is CASTTTGGTEAFF. The DNA for the CDR3 is TGTGCCAGCACCACGACTGGGGGAACTGAAGCTTTCTTT.

This clonotype was counted ten times or more. J is TRBJ2-2 and V is TRBV24-1; D is uncertain. The CDR3 length is 15 residues. The V end lost 4 bases, the J end lost 6 bases, and 14 bases lay between the germline ends. CDR1 and CDR2 from the germline V gene are KGHDR and SFDVKD. The CDR3 protein is CATSEKGSWSGELFF. CDR3 nucleotides: TGTGCCACCAGTGAGAAGGGTTCCTGGTCCGGGGAGCTGTTTTTT.

This clonotype showed up many times. The chain has TRBV7-9 and TRBJ2-5; D is ambiguous. Germline assignment: CDR1 SEHNR and CDR2 FQNEAQ (reference sequence). This CDR3 contains 16 residues. Trimming took off 5 bases at V and 3 bases at J, with 19 bases between the two ends. This CDR3 reads CASSQIPDEPKETQYF. The CDR3 DNA reads as TGTGCCAGCAGCCAGATCCCGGACGAACCAAAAGAGACCCAGTACTTC.

This clonotype has a count of ten or more. The gene calls are TRBV28 and TRBJ2-7, with D possibly being TRBD2 (6 bases). In germline, CDR1 is MDHEN, CDR2 SYDVKM. The V end was cut by 7 bases, the J end by 3 bases, with 13 bases between. CDR3 length: 13 residues. The CDR3 region is CASTGTESYEQYF. In DNA form, the CDR3 reads TGTGCCAGCACCGGGACTGAAAGCTACGAGCAGTACTTC.

The sample holds many counts of this clonotype. The chain combines TRBV19 with TRBJ2-2; the match to TRBD2 covers 10 bases. The CDR3 runs 17 residues. V dropped 3 bases and J dropped 3; count of bases not matched to a gene: 7. Germline CDR1 is LNHDA and CDR2 is SQIVND (reference sequence). The CDR3 DNA reads as TGTGCCAGTAGTATGGGGACTAGCGCATATTACACCGGGGAGCTGTTTTTT. Translating it yields CASSMGTSAYYTGELFF.